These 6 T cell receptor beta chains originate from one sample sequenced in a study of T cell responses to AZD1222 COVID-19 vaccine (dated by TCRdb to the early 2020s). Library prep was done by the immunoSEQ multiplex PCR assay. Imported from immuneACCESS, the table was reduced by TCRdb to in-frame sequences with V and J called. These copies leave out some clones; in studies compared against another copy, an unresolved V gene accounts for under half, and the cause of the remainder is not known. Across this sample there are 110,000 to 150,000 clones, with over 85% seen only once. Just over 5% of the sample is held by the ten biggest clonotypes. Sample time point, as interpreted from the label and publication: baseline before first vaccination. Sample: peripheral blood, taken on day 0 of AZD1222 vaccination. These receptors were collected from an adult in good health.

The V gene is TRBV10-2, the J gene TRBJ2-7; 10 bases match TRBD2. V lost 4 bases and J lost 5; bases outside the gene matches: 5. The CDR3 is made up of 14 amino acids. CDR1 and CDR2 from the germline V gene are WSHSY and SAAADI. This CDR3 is CASSVAGGFHEQYF. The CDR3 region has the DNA TGCGCCAGCAGTGTAGCGGGGGGTTTCCACGAGCAGTACTTC.

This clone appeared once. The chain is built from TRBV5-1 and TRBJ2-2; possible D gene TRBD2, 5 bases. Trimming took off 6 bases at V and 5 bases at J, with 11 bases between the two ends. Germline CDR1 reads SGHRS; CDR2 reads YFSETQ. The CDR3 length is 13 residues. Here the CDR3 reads CASIMGATGELFF. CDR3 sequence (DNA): TGCGCCAGCATCATGGGAGCAACCGGGGAGCTGTTTTTT.

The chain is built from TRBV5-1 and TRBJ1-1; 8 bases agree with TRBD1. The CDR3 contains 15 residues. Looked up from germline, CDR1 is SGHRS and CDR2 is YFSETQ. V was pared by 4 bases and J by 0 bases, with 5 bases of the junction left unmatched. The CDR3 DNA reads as TGCGCCAGCAGCCCAGGGGGCGGGGTGAACACTGAAGCTTTCTTT. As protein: CASSPGGGVNTEAFF.

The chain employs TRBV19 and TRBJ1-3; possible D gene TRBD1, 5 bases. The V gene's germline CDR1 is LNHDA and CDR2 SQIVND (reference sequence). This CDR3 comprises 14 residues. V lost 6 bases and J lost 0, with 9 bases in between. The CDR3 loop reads CASSRENSGNTIYF. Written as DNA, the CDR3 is TGTGCCAGTAGCAGGGAGAACTCTGGAAACACCATATATTTT.

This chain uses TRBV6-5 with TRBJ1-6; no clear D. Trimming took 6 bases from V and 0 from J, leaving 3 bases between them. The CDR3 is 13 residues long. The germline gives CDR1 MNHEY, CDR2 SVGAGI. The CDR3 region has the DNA TGTGCCAGCAGCGGCTCCTATAATTCACCCCTCCACTTT. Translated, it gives CASSGSYNSPLHF.

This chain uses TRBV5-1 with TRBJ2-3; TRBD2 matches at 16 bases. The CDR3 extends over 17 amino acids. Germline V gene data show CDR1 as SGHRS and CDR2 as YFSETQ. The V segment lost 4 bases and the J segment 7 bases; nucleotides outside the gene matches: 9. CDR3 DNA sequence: TGCGCCAGCAGCCGGGGACTAGCGGGAGGGCCGAGGAATACGCAGTATTTT. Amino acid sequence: CASSRGLAGGPRNTQYF.